A selection of T cell receptor beta chains follows, all from one sample in a study of early T cells in non-severe SARS-CoV-2 infection. One entry per CDR3 protein, called by TCRdb with MiXCR from the 5' RACE reads. The table lists tens of thousands of distinct CDR3 sequences, around 12% of them singletons. Sample: whole blood, taken at baseline. All receptors derive from an adult who was a healthcare worker with PCR-confirmed SARS-CoV-2 infection or an uninfected control (not recorded which). Each CDR3 is given with its conserved first and last residue. A D gene is named only where the DNA matches it firmly. Clone size, where shown, is once, few, many, or a class for clones that have expanded.

NA,NA,TRBJ2-5,TRBV5-1,CASSLGRTWYQETQYF,TGCGCCAGCAGCTTGGGGCGAACTTGGTACCAAGAGACCCAGTACTTC
TRBD2,NA,TRBJ2-3,TRBV7-6,CASKSGVSTDTQYF,TGTGCCAGCAAAAGCGGGGTGAGCACAGATACGCAGTATTTT
NA,many,TRBJ1-2,TRBV28,CASSFRENYGYTF,TGTGCCAGCAGTTTTCGGGAGAACTATGGCTACACCTTC
NA,few,TRBJ1-6,TRBV11-2,CASSFPGGASPLHF,TGTGCCAGCAGCTTTCCGGGCGGAGCCTCACCCCTCCACTTT
TRBD1,few,TRBJ2-7,TRBV28,CANSQGQRMVF,TGTGCCAACAGCCAGGGACAGAGGATGGTCTTC
TRBD1,NA,TRBJ1-5,TRBV20-1,CSAREGTGNQPQHF,TGCAGTGCTAGAGAGGGGACAGGCAATCAGCCCCAGCATTTT
NA,NA,TRBJ1-5,TRBV20-1,CSARGHKTLGQPQHF,TGCAGTGCTCGGGGACACAAAACCCTCGGACAGCCCCAGCATTTT
NA,NA,TRBJ2-3,TRBV29-1,CSVPDRFTDTQYF,TGCAGCGTTCCGGACAGATTCACAGATACGCAGTATTTT
TRBD1,few,TRBJ1-4,TRBV7-2,CASSPGTGGNEKLFF,TGTGCCAGCAGCCCAGGGACAGGGGGAAATGAAAAACTGTTTTTT
TRBD1,few,TRBJ1-6,TRBV6-1,CASRVDRFLSYNSPLHF,TGTGCCAGCAGGGTGGACAGGTTCCTCTCCTATAATTCACCCCTCCACTTT
NA,NA,TRBJ2-3,TRBV11-2,CASSSPPVDTQYF,TGTGCCAGCAGCTCTCCCCCCGTTGATACGCAGTATTTT
NA,NA,TRBJ2-3,TRBV7-2,CASSPLRGGDDTDTQYF,TGTGCCAGCAGCCCCCTCAGGGGGGGGGACGACACAGATACGCAGTATTTT
TRBD2,few,TRBJ2-1,TRBV2,CASSAPRLAGGPRSHNEQFF,TGTGCCAGCAGTGCCCCTCGACTAGCGGGGGGTCCTCGTTCCCACAATGAGCAGTTCTTC
NA,many,TRBJ1-2,TRBV20-1,CSRRGLDYGYTF,TGCAGTCGTAGGGGGTTGGACTATGGCTACACCTTC
NA,many,TRBJ2-7,TRBV20-1,CSAIRDGSYEQYF,TGCAGTGCTATCCGGGACGGATCCTACGAGCAGTACTTC
TRBD1,many,TRBJ1-6,TRBV13,CASSLDRGDRSSYNSPLHF,TGTGCCAGCAGCTTAGACAGGGGGGACCGCAGCTCCTATAATTCACCCCTCCACTTT
TRBD2,many,TRBJ2-3,TRBV20-1,CSAKSGGGSTDTQYF,TGCAGTGCTAAGTCCGGGGGGGGTAGCACAGATACGCAGTATTTT
NA,many,TRBJ1-2,TRBV2,CATWGDYGYTF,TGTGCCACATGGGGAGACTATGGCTACACCTTC
TRBD1,NA,TRBJ2-7,TRBV19,CASTRRAQGAKTTREQYF,TGTGCCAGTACTCGTCGGGCCCAGGGGGCGAAGACTACGCGGGAGCAGTACTTC
NA,few,TRBJ1-5,TRBV2,CASAPGGYSNQPQHF,TGTGCCAGCGCCCCAGGAGGCTATAGCAATCAGCCCCAGCATTTT